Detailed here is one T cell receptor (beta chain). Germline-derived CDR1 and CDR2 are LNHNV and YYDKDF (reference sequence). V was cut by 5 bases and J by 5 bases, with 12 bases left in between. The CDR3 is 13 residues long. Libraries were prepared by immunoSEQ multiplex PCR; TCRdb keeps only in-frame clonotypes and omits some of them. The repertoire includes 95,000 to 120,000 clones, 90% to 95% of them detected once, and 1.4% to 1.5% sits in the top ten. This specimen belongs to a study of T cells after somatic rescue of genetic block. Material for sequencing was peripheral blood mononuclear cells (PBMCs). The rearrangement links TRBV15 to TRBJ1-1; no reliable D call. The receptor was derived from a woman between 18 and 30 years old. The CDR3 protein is CATSLDGRTEAFF. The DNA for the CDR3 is TGTGCCACCAGCCTTGACGGGAGGACTGAAGCTTTCTTT.